This T cell receptor (beta chain) appears in the sequencing data of a study of cytomegalovirus exposure and HLA in healthy donors. Study information: The roughly 120 validation repertoires, a later analysis reported, used the same platform as the 650 to 800 repertoires from the first cohort.

Study-wide findings and caveats: Subsequent analysis revealed that first-cohort TCR clusters tended to co-occur in the roughly 120 validation repertoires.

The V end was cut by 8 bases, the J end by 2 bases, with 12 bases between. The CDR3 covers 13 residues. Germline values: CDR1 MNHNS, CDR2 SASEGT. This clone was counted only a few times. The antigen is undetermined. Data came from immunoSEQ multiplex PCR; TCRdb stores just in-frame clones and leaves some out. Of approximately 200,000 clones listed, about 80% are singletons. The sample taken for sequencing was PBMCs. This TCR derives from a young man in good health and CMV-seropositive. J is TRBJ1-2 and V is TRBV6-1; D perhaps matches TRBD1 (6 bases). The CDR3 region has the DNA TGTGCCAGCGGAGAGGGGACAAACTATGGCTACACCTTC. It yields the protein CASGEGTNYGYTF.